This T cell receptor (beta chain) was documented in a study of PD-1 blockade in classical Hodgkin lymphoma (dated by TCRdb to 2020 to 2021). Background on the whole study: Nivolumab dosing was 3 mg/kg intravenously every 2 weeks, continuing until either disease progression or unacceptable toxicity. A peripheral blood immune signature of response to PD-1 blockade in classical Hodgkin lymphoma was defined using TCR beta sequencing and CyTOF. Broad study findings and their caveats: Lower diversity was observed in patients in whom nivolumab was started less than 1 year after ASCT, and these patients were excluded from later analyses so that confounding by immune reconstitution would be avoided. Among trial patients, those achieving complete response had baseline diversity similar to that of newly diagnosed patients, while diversity was significantly lower in partial responders and progressors. Only a single clinical trial cohort was studied, and what caused the repertoire differences, possibly disease activity or prior therapy, remained undefined. By C4D1, a significant rise was seen in CD4+ TCR diversity but not in CD8+ TCR diversity (p=0.0027 vs p=0.16), and the rise was most apparent among complete responders (p=0.02). Newly diagnosed patients were reported to have lower baseline TCR diversity than healthy donors, and relapsed/refractory patients were reported to have lower baseline TCR diversity still.

Genomic DNA was isolated using the Qiagen DNeasy kit from unsorted PBMCs as well as from negatively selected CD4+ and CD8+ fractions. TCR beta CDR3 regions were subjected to amplification by immunoSEQ multiplex PCR with primers that anneal to V and J segments. A synthetic immune receptor repertoire was used to minimize amplification bias, and remaining bias was computationally removed after sequencing. Under the source paper's analysis protocol: Repertoire diversity was quantified as the Shannon entropy index using custom Python scripts. Unsorted, CD4+ and CD8+ repertoires were analyzed separately, except for combined analyses in which CD4+ and CD8+ sequences were merged in silico. Clonal expansion was defined as a frequency increase of at least 2-fold after treatment compared with C1D1, and clones undetected at baseline were assigned a pseudocount of 0.5. Clones with 0 or 1 copy at C1D1 were classified as singleton clones, and clones with 2 or more copies were classified as non-singleton clones. Clones expanded in unsorted samples were assigned a CD4+, CD8+ or unknown annotation through matching of protein sequences in sorted samples from the same patient. Wilcoxon tests were applied to paired samples to test diversity changes from C1D1 to C4D1. This is the immuneACCESS table as TCRdb keeps it, with only in-frame sequences that have V and J called. A part of the clones is gone; compared with another copy, unresolved V genes explain less than half, and the rest is unexplained. V, J and clone size are those of that table, while D and trimming were read from the DNA. For this sample there are some 100,000 clones; just under 95% appear just once. The top ten clonotypes cover roughly 2.8% of the sample.

Note on this clone: The specificity of this receptor is unknown. No base-level quality is on record; no much larger clone is a single base apart.

Read against the paper, the sample's time point label means: cycle 1 day 1 (C1D1), immediately before nivolumab initiation. Every trial patient had relapsed after autologous stem cell transplantation, and cohorts A, B and C differed in prior brentuximab vedotin exposure. The trial cohort comprised about 60 patients with relapsed/refractory classical Hodgkin lymphoma whose best overall responses were complete response, partial response or progressive disease. Single-agent nivolumab was administered to trial patients in the multi-cohort phase II CheckMate 205 trial. An independent review committee assessed best overall response by applying the 2007 International Working Group response criteria. Trial PBMCs were collected immediately before nivolumab initiation (C1D1) and during therapy at cycle 2 day 1 and cycle 4 day 1. Peripheral blood was collected in 8 mL Vacutainer Cell Preparation Tubes, from which PBMCs were isolated by centrifugation and then cryopreserved.

This specimen was peripheral blood mononuclear cells (PBMCs), taken at baseline. This TCR was recovered from a human donor with classical Hodgkin lymphoma.

The sequenced DNA is TGTGCCAGCAGCTTACGACCCTCAGAGGTCCCGGAGCAGTACTTC. Translated, it gives CASSLRPSEVPEQYF. This receptor chain uses TRBV11-1 and TRBJ2-7; a confident D gene designation cannot be given. Trimming takes 2 bases from V and 7 bases from J, and the germline ends sit 18 bases apart. Spanning cysteine to phenylalanine, the CDR3 consists of 15 amino acids. The DNA shown is the 45-base CDR3, in frame from base 1. The germline V gene (reference sequence) specifies SGHAT as CDR1 and FQDESV as CDR2.